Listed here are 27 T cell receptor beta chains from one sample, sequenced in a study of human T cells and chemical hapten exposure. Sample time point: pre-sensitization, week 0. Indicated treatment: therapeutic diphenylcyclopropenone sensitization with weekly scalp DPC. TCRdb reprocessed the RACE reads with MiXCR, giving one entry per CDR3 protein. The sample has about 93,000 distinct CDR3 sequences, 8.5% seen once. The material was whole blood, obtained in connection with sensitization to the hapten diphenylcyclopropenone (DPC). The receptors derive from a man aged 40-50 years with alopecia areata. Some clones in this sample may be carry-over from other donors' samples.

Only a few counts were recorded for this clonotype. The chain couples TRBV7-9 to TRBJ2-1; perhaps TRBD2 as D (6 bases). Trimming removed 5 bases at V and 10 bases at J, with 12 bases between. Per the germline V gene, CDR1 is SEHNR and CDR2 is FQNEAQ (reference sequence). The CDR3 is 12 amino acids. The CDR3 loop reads CASSHTGDEQFF. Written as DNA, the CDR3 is TGTGCCAGCAGCCACACGGGGGACGAGCAGTTCTTC.

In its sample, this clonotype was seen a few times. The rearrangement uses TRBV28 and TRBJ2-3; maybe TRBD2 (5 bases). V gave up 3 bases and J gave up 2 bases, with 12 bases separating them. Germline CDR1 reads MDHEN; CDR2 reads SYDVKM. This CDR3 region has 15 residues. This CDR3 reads CASSLEAADTDTQYF. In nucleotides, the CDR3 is TGTGCCAGCAGTTTGGAAGCGGCCGACACAGATACGCAGTATTTT.

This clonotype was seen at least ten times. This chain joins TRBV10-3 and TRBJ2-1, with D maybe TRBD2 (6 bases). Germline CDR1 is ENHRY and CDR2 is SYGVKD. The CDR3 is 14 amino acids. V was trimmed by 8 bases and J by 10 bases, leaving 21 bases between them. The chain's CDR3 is CAIFSSGRGGEQFF. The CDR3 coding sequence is TGTGCCATCTTTTCATCGGGGCGTGGGGGGGAGCAGTTCTTC.

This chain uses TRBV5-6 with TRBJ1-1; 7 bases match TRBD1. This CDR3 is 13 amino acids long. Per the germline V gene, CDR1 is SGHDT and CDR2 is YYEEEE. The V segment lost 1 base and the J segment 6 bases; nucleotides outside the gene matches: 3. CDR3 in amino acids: CASSLKGAAEAFF. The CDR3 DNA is TGTGCCAGCAGCTTGAAGGGGGCGGCTGAAGCTTTCTTT.

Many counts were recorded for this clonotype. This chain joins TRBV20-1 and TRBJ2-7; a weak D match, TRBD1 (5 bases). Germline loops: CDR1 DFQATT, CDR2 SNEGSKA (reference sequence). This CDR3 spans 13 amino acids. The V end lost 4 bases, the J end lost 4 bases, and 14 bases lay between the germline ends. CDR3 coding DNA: TGCAGTGCTAACCCTCAAACAGGTTACGAGCAGTACTTC. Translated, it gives CSANPQTGYEQYF.

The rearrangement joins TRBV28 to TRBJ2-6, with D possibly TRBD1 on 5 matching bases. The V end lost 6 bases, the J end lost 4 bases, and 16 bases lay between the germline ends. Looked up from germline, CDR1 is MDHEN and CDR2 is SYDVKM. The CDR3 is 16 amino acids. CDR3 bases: TGTGCCAGCAGGAGGAAACAGGTCTGGGGGGCCAACGTCCTGACTTTC. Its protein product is CASRRKQVWGANVLTF.

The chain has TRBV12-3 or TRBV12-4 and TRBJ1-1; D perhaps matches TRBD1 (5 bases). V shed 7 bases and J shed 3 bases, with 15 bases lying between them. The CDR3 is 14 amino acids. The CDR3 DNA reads TGTGCCAGCACCCTGACAGTGCTTTACACTGAAGCTTTCTTT. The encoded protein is CASTLTVLYTEAFF.

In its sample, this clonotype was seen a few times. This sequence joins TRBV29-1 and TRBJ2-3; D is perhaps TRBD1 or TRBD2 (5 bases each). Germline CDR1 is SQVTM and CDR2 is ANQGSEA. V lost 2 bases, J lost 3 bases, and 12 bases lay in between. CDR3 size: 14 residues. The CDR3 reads CSVELGESTDTQYF. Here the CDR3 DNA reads TGCAGCGTTGAACTGGGGGAGAGTACAGATACGCAGTATTTT.

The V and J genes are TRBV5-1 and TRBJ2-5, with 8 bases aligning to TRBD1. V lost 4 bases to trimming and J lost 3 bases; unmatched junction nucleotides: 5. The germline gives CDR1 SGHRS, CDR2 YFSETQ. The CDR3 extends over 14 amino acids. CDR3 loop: CASSRGQGEETQYF. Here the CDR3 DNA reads TGCGCCAGCAGCCGAGGACAGGGCGAAGAGACCCAGTACTTC.

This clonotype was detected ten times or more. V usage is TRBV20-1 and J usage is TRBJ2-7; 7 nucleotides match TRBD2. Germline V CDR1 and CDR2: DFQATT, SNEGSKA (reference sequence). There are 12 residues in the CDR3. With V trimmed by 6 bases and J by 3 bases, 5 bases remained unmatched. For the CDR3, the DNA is TGCAGTGCCCCTGGCGGGAGCTACGAGCAGTACTTC. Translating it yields CSAPGGSYEQYF.

This CDR3 reads CASSQDPRESDTQYF. The CDR3, as DNA: TGCGCCAGCAGCCAAGATCCCAGAGAGTCAGATACGCAGTATTTT. The rearrangement joins TRBV4-3 to TRBJ2-3; D not certain. This CDR3 is 15 amino acids long. The V gene lost 0 bases and the J gene lost 4 bases, with 11 bases spanning the gap. In germline, CDR1 is LGHNA, CDR2 YSLEER.

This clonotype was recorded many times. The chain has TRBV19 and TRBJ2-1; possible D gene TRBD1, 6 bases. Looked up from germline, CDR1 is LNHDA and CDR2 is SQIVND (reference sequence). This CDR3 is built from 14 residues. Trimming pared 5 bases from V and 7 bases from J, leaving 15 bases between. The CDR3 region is CASSLAGVGNEQFF. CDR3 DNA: TGTGCCAGTAGTTTGGCAGGGGTCGGGAATGAGCAGTTCTTC.

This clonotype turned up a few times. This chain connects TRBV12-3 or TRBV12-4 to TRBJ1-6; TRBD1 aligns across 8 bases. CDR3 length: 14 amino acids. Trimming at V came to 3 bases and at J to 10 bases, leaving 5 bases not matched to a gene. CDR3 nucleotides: TGTGCCAGCAGTTTTCGGACAGGGCGGTCACCCCTCCACTTT. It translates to CASSFRTGRSPLHF.

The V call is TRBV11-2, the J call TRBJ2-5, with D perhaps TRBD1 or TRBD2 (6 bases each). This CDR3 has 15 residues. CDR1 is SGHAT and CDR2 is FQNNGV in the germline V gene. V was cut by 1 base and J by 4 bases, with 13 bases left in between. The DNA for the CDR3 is TGTGCCAGCAGCTTAGTCGGAGGGGGGAGAGAGACCCAGTACTTC. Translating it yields CASSLVGGGRETQYF.

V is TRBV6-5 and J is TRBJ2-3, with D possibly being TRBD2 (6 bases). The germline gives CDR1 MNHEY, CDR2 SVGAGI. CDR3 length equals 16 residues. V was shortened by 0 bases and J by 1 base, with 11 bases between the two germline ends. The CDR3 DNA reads TGTGCCAGCAGTTACTCAGAAATAGCGGGCACAGATACGCAGTATTTT. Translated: CASSYSEIAGTDTQYF.

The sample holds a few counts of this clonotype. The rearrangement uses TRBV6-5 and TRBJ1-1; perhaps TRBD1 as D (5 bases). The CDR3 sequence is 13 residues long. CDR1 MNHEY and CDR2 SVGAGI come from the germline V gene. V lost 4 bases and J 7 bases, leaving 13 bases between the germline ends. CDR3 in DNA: TGTGCCAGCAGTTCCTTGGGGGGATTTGAAGCTTTCTTT. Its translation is CASSSLGGFEAFF.

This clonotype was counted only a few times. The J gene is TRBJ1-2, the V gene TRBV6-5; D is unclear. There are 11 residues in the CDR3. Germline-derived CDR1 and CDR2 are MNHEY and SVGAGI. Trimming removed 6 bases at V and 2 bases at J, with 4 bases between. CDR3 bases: TGTGCCAGCAGGGCCAACTATGGCTACACCTTC. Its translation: CASRANYGYTF.

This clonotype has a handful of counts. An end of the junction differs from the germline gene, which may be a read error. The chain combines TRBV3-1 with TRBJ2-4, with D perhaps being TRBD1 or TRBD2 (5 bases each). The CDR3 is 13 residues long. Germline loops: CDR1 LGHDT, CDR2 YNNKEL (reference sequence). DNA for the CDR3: TGTGCCAGCAGCCAAGCAATCCGGGACCGAATTAACTTC. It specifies CASSQAIRDRINF.

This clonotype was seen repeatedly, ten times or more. The CDR3 coding sequence is TGTGCCAGCAGTTTGGGGGGACCTGAAGCTTTCTTT. Translating gives CASSLGGPEAFF. V is TRBV12-3 or TRBV12-4 and J is TRBJ1-1; tentatively, D is TRBD1 (5 bases). CDR3 length: 12 residues. V shed 3 bases and J shed 6 bases, with 8 bases lying between them.

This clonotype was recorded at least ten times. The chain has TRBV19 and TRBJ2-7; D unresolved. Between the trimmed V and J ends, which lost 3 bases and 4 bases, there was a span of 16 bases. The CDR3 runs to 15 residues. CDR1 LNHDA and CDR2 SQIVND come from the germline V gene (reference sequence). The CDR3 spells CASSILPGADYEQYF. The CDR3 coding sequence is TGTGCCAGTAGTATCCTTCCGGGTGCCGATTACGAGCAGTACTTC.

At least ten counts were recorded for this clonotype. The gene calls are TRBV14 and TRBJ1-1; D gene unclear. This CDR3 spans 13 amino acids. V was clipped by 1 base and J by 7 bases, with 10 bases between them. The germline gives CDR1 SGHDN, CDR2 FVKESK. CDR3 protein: CASSQVLGIEAFF. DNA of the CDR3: TGTGCCAGCAGCCAAGTACTAGGGATTGAAGCTTTCTTT.

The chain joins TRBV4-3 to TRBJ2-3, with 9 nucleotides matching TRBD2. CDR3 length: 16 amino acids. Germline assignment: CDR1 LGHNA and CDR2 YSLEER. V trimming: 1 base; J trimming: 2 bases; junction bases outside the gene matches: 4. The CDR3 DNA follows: TGCGCCAGCAGCCAAGGGGCGGGAGGGGACACAGATACGCAGTATTTT. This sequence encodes CASSQGAGGDTDTQYF.

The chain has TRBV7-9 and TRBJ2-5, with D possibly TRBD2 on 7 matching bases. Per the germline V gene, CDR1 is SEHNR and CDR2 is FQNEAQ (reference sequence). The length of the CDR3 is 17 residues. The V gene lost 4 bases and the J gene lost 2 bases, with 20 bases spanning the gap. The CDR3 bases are TGTGCCAGCAGCTATCATGCGGGGGCCCTATCACAAGAGACCCAGTACTTC. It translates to CASSYHAGALSQETQYF.

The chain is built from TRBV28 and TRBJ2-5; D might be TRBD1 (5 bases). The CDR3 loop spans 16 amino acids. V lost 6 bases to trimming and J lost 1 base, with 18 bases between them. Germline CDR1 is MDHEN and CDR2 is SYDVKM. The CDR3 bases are TGTGCCAGCAGCCTTATTGGGGCCGGGCTCCAAGAGACCCAGTACTTC. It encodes CASSLIGAGLQETQYF.

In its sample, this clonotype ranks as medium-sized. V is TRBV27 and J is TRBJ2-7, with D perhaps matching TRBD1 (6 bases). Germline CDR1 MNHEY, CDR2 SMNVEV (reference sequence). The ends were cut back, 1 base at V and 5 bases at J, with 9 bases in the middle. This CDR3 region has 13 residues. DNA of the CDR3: TGTGCCAGCAGTTTATATGGGGGCGACGAGCAGTACTTC. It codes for CASSLYGGDEQYF.

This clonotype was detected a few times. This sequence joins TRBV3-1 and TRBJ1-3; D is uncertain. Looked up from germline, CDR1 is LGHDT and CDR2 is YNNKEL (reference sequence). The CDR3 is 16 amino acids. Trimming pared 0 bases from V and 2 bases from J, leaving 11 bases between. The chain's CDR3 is CASSQDLASTGNTIYF. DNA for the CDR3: TGTGCCAGCAGCCAAGATCTTGCGTCAACTGGAAACACCATATATTTT.

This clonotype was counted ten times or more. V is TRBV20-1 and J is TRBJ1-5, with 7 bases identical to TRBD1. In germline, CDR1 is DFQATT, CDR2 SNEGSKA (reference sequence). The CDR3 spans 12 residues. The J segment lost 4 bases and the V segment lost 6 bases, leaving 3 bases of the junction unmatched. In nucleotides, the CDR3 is TGCAGTGCAGCCAGGGGGAATCAGCCCCAGCATTTT. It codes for CSAARGNQPQHF.